Following are 32 T cell receptor beta chains from one sample sequenced in a study of T-cell memory formation after mild COVID-19. One entry per CDR3 protein results from TCRdb running MiXCR on the 5' RACE reads. The sample consists of around 390,000 distinct CDR3 sequences, 15% to 20% of them appearing once. The specimen was PBMCs or a T cell subset sorted from them (not recorded which). The receptors were gathered from a man younger than 35 who had mild COVID-19 (a few samples of this study predate the infection). Cell type and time point are not known.

The chain uses TRBV29-1 and TRBJ2-5; D may be TRBD2 (5 bases). Germline V gene sequence: CDR1 SQVTM, CDR2 ANQGSEA. Trimming removed 5 bases from V and 2 bases from J, with 9 bases in between. The CDR3 totals 12 residues. The CDR3 DNA sequence: TGCAGCGTTAGAGGGCGGCAAGAGACCCAGTACTTC. This encodes CSVRGRQETQYF.

The rearrangement uses TRBV6-2 or TRBV6-3 and TRBJ2-2, with D unresolved. The CDR3 contains 14 residues. The V gene lost 0 bases and the J gene lost 5 bases, with 7 bases spanning the gap. Looked up from germline, CDR1 is MNHEY and CDR2 is SVGEGT. The CDR3 DNA follows: TGTGCCAGCAGTTACTCGTTCCTAACCGGGGAGCTGTTTTTT. Translated, it gives CASSYSFLTGELFF.

J is TRBJ2-3 and V is TRBV5-6, with D perhaps TRBD1 (6 bases). Trimming removed 1 base from V and 4 bases from J, with 13 bases in between. The CDR3 has 15 residues. Germline loops: CDR1 SGHDT, CDR2 YYEEEE. CDR3 sequence reads: CASSLPGESADTQYF. For the CDR3, the DNA is TGTGCCAGCAGCTTGCCAGGGGAGAGCGCAGATACGCAGTATTTT.

This clonotype was seen only a few times. The CDR3 protein is CAARTGAHSYEQYF. The CDR3, as DNA: TGTGCCGCCCGAACAGGCGCCCACTCCTACGAGCAGTACTTC. This chain links TRBV24-1 with TRBJ2-7; tentative D call: TRBD1 (5 bases). CDR3 length: 14 residues. Between the trimmed V and J ends, which lost 12 bases and 0 bases, there was a span of 17 bases. Germline V gene lookup returns CDR1 KGHDR and CDR2 SFDVKD.

The V call is TRBV2, the J call TRBJ1-5; no reliable D call. Trimming took off 5 bases at V and 4 bases at J, with 15 bases between the two ends. The CDR3 is 15 amino acids. Germline V gene sequence: CDR1 SNHLY, CDR2 FYNNEI. The CDR3 loop reads CASSYPARLNQPQHF. The CDR3, as DNA: TGTGCCAGCAGTTACCCTGCCCGTCTTAATCAGCCCCAGCATTTT.

The rearrangement joins TRBV2 to TRBJ1-3; D gene uncertain. The germline CDR1 and CDR2 sequences are SNHLY and FYNNEI. The CDR3 runs 12 residues. V dropped 6 bases and J dropped 4 bases, with 7 bases sitting between them. The DNA for the CDR3 is TGTGCCAGCAGCATGACAGGAAACACCATATATTTT. Translating gives CASSMTGNTIYF.

The chain recombines TRBV5-1 with TRBJ1-3; D possibly corresponds to TRBD1 (5 bases). The CDR3 has 19 amino acids. Trimming took off 3 bases at V and 0 bases at J, with 22 bases between the two ends. The germline CDR1 and CDR2 sequences are SGHRS and YFSETQ. The CDR3 DNA reads as TGCGCCAGCAGCTCCCCCTCGACGACAGAGGGCGACTCTGGAAACACCATATATTTT. This gives the protein CASSSPSTTEGDSGNTIYF.

This clonotype was seen only once. The J gene is TRBJ2-7, the V gene TRBV6-5, with unresolved D. The CDR3 spans 14 residues. The V gene lost 0 bases and the J gene lost 3 bases, with 9 bases spanning the gap. Germline V gene data show CDR1 as MNHEY and CDR2 as SVGAGI. Written as DNA, the CDR3 is TGTGCCAGCAGTTACTCGGCAGGTTACTACGAGCAGTACTTC. Protein: CASSYSAGYYEQYF.

The J gene is TRBJ2-6, the V gene TRBV28; 8 bases match TRBD1. V gave up 4 bases and J gave up 3 bases; unmatched junction bases: 5. CDR1 is MDHEN, CDR2 SYDVKM, per germline. There are 16 residues in the CDR3. CDR3 loop: CASSSQGAGGANVLTF. The CDR3 coding sequence is TGTGCCAGCAGTTCCCAGGGGGCTGGTGGGGCCAACGTCCTGACTTTC. The variable domain in full, completed from reference TRBV28 and TRBJ2-6, reads DVKVTQSSRYLVKRTGEKVFLECVQDMDHENMFWYRQDPGLGLRLIYFSYDVKMKEKGDIPEGYSVSREKKERFSLILESASTNQTSMYLCASSSQGAGGANVLTFGAGSRLTVL.

This clonotype was recorded many times. As the CDR3 is not closed by the conserved phenylalanine or tryptophan, this likely results from a read error. It is unclear where the CDR3 begins or ends on the DNA, so no DNA is shown, and the CDR3 is as TCRdb lists it. The chain is built from TRBV7-8 and TRBJ2-1; the listed D gene, TRBD2, was not tested against the DNA. CDR1 SGHVS and CDR2 FQNEAQ come from the germline V gene. Including both end residues, the CDR3 is 16 amino acids long. The CDR3: CASSLGLAGTQSKPTL.

This clonotype was seen more than once but under ten times. V and J are TRBV7-3 and TRBJ1-1; D not certain. V was trimmed by 0 bases and J by 8 bases, leaving 10 bases between them. Germline loops: CDR1 SGHTA, CDR2 FQGTGA. CDR3 length equals 13 residues. The CDR3 bases are TGTGCCAGCAGCTTAACATGGGGTGACGAAGCTTTCTTT. Its translation: CASSLTWGDEAFF.

The rearrangement links TRBV5-1 to TRBJ1-2; 9 nucleotides match TRBD1. CDR3 length: 16 residues. Losses at the gene ends were 3 bases for V and 4 bases for J; bases not matched to a gene: 10. Germline V gene data show CDR1 as SGHRS and CDR2 as YFSETQ. In DNA form, the CDR3 reads TGCGCCAGCAGCTCCGGACAGGGGTATTTCGGCTATGGCTACACCTTC. Its translation is CASSSGQGYFGYGYTF.

This clonotype was counted at least ten times. The rearrangement links TRBV12-3 or TRBV12-4 to TRBJ2-2; tentative D call: TRBD2 (6 bases). The CDR3 runs to 15 residues. V was trimmed by 5 bases and J by 2 bases, leaving 12 bases between them. CDR3 protein: CASSDGTFNTGELFF. CDR3 in DNA: TGTGCCAGCAGTGACGGGACTTTCAACACCGGGGAGCTGTTTTTT.

This clonotype was detected only a few times. J is TRBJ2-2 and V is TRBV4-1, with D uncertain. This CDR3 region has 14 residues. Germline CDR1 MGHRA, CDR2 YSYEKL. V was cut by 4 bases and J by 1 base, with 7 bases left in between. CDR3 residues: CASSPARNTGELFF. Written as DNA, the CDR3 is TGCGCCAGCAGCCCGGCCCGGAACACCGGGGAGCTGTTTTTT.

The chain joins TRBV6-5 to TRBJ2-3; 7 bases match TRBD2. The V and J ends lost 5 bases and 0 bases, in that order; junction bases with no gene match: 5. Per germline, CDR1 MNHEY and CDR2 SVGAGI. The CDR3 extends over 15 amino acids. In nucleotides, the CDR3 is TGTGCCAGCAGTGTAGCGGGTTATAGCACAGATACGCAGTATTTT. Protein sequence: CASSVAGYSTDTQYF.

This clonotype is a singleton in its sample. This chain links TRBV6-4 with TRBJ2-7, with D unclear. From germline, CDR1 is MRHNA and CDR2 SNTAGT. The CDR3 sequence is 11 residues long. Trimming removed 7 bases at V and 7 bases at J, with 11 bases between. CDR3 DNA: TGTGCCAGCACCGGACCGGCGGAGCAGTACTTC. It codes for CASTGPAEQYF.

DNA of the CDR3: TGCAGTGCTAGAGTGGGCAGGGGGAATCCACCCCTCCACTTT. Its translation: CSARVGRGNPPLHF. The rearrangement uses TRBV20-1 and TRBJ1-6; TRBD1 agrees at 7 bases. Trimming took 1 base from V and 11 from J; bases not matched to a gene: 8. Germline CDR1 reads DFQATT; CDR2 reads SNEGSKA (reference sequence). The CDR3 is 14 residues long.

The V call is TRBV12-3 or TRBV12-4, the J call TRBJ2-4; maybe TRBD2 (6 bases). The V end lost 5 bases, the J end lost 8 bases, and 16 bases lay between the germline ends. The CDR3 runs 14 residues. CDR3 sequence (DNA): TGTGCCAGCAGTCTGGGTAGCGGTGGGTACATTCAGTACTTC. Encoded protein: CASSLGSGGYIQYF.

This clonotype was seen just once. This CDR3 reads CAWIRGRDSGNTIYF. CDR3 nucleotides: TGTGCCTGGATAAGAGGGAGGGACTCTGGAAACACCATATATTTT. This rearrangement joins TRBV30 to TRBJ1-3; the D is unclear. The CDR3 runs 15 residues. Germline values: CDR1 GTSNPN, CDR2 SVGIG (reference sequence). V lost 4 bases and J lost 0, with 13 bases in between.

This clonotype was detected a few times. The chain joins TRBV28 to TRBJ1-2; TRBD1 matches 7 bases. J lost 5 bases, V lost 5 bases, and 5 bases had no gene match. CDR3 size: 13 residues. Looked up from germline, CDR1 is MDHEN and CDR2 is SYDVKM. CDR3 DNA sequence: TGTGCCAGCAGTGGGGAGACAGGGTATGGCTACACCTTC. Its protein product is CASSGETGYGYTF.

The chain links TRBV7-3 to TRBJ1-2; 8 bases are a match to TRBD1. The CDR3 consists of 14 residues. V gave up 2 bases and J gave up 4 bases; unmatched junction bases: 3. The germline V gene encodes CDR1 SGHTA and CDR2 FQGTGA. CDR3 nucleotide sequence: TGTGCCAGCAGCTTAGAGGGACAGGCCTATGGCTACACCTTC. As protein: CASSLEGQAYGYTF. The entire variable domain, with the rest obtained from reference TRBV7-3 and TRBJ1-2, is as follows: GAGVSQTPSNKVTEKGKYVELRCDPISGHTALYWYRQSLGQGPEFLIYFQGTGAADDSGLPNDRFFAVRPEGSVSTLKIQRTERGDSAVYLCASSLEGQAYGYTFGSGTRLTVV.

V gene TRBV10-3 combines with J gene TRBJ2-5; perhaps TRBD2 as D (6 bases). The CDR3 has 11 residues. V dropped 8 bases and J dropped 5 bases, with 9 bases sitting between them. CDR1 is ENHRY, CDR2 SYGVKD, per germline. CDR3 DNA sequence: TGTGCCATCGGGAGGATGGAGACCCAGTACTTC. Its translation: CAIGRMETQYF.

The chain employs TRBV7-8 and TRBJ2-5, with D perhaps given as TRBD1 or TRBD2 (6 bases each). The V end was cut by 5 bases, the J end by 5 bases, with 21 bases between. This CDR3 spans 16 amino acids. CDR1 is SGHVS, CDR2 FQNEAQ, per germline. CDR3: CASSLWPGQGTETQYF. The CDR3 DNA sequence: TGTGCCAGCAGCCTCTGGCCGGGGCAGGGGACTGAGACCCAGTACTTC.

This chain connects TRBV29-1 to TRBJ1-1; D is unclear. Trimming took off 8 bases at V and 4 bases at J, with 14 bases between the two ends. Germline loops: CDR1 SQVTM, CDR2 ANQGSEA. This CDR3 contains 12 residues. CDR3 DNA: TGCAGCCCCTTCTATCCAGGCACTGAAGCTTTCTTT. This encodes CSPFYPGTEAFF.

This clonotype has at least ten counts. The chain recombines TRBV11-2 with TRBJ2-3, with 9 nucleotides matching TRBD2. V lost 2 bases to trimming and J lost 5 bases; unmatched junction nucleotides: 5. The CDR3 is 15 amino acids. Looked up from germline, CDR1 is SGHAT and CDR2 is FQNNGV. The CDR3, as DNA: TGTGCCAGCAGCTTAAGGCGGGGGGGCCGAGATACGCAGTATTTT. It is translated as CASSLRRGGRDTQYF.

This clonotype was found a few times. The chain employs TRBV11-2 and TRBJ2-1; 8 bases match TRBD2. CDR1 and CDR2 (germline): SGHAT, FQNNGV. J gave up 3 bases and V 3 bases, and 10 bases lay outside the gene matches. The CDR3 runs to 17 residues. As DNA, the CDR3 is TGTGCCAGCAGCTTTATACTAGCGGCGGGTCGCTACAATGAGCAGTTCTTC. Amino acid sequence: CASSFILAAGRYNEQFF. Supplemented by reference TRBV11-2 and TRBJ2-1, the full variable domain reads EAGVAQSPRYKIIEKRQSVAFWCNPISGHATLYWYQQILGQGPKLLIQFQNNGVVDDSQLPKDRFSAERLKGVDSTLKIQPAKLEDSAVYLCASSFILAAGRYNEQFFGPGTRLTVL.

V gene TRBV25-1 combines with J gene TRBJ1-1; 8 nucleotides align to TRBD1. CDR3 length: 14 residues. V was pared by 4 bases and J by 4 bases, with 5 bases of the junction left unmatched. Germline V gene sequence: CDR1 MGHDK, CDR2 SYGVNS. For the CDR3, the DNA is TGTGCCAGCAGTGCCCGACAGGGGCGCACTGAAGCTTTCTTT. As protein: CASSARQGRTEAFF.

This clonotype was observed at least ten times. The chain carries TRBV12-3 or TRBV12-4 and TRBJ2-7; 11 nucleotides agree with TRBD2. The CDR3 contains 15 residues. J lost 4 bases, V lost 6 bases, and 8 bases had no gene match. The CDR3 reads CASSQTSGAEYEQYF. In DNA form, the CDR3 reads TGTGCCAGCAGCCAGACTAGCGGGGCAGAGTACGAGCAGTACTTC.

This rearrangement joins TRBV12-3 or TRBV12-4 to TRBJ1-1, with 10 bases aligning to TRBD1. J was trimmed by 2 bases and V by 5 bases; bases with no gene match: 5. The CDR3 runs 15 residues. CDR3 protein: CASSPATGGNTEAFF. The DNA of the CDR3 is TGTGCCAGCAGTCCCGCGACAGGGGGCAACACTGAAGCTTTCTTT.

At least ten counts were recorded for this clonotype. The V gene is TRBV7-6, the J gene TRBJ2-2; 12 bases align to TRBD2. From germline, CDR1 is SGHVS and CDR2 FNYEAQ. The length of the CDR3 is 16 residues. V shed 4 bases and J 4 bases; nucleotides not matched to a gene: 4. CDR3: CASSSSGGALTGELFF. CDR3 nucleotide sequence: TGTGCCAGCAGCTCTAGCGGGGGGGCCCTCACCGGGGAGCTGTTTTTT.

There are a few counts of this clonotype. V gene TRBV20-1 combines with J gene TRBJ2-2; a weak D match, TRBD1 (6 bases). The CDR3 sequence is 15 residues long. With 6 bases removed from V and 8 bases from J, the gap between germline ends came to 22 bases. CDR1 DFQATT and CDR2 SNEGSKA come from the germline V gene (reference sequence). The CDR3 DNA reads as TGCAGTGCGGAGTCCGGGACACACCCCTGGGGGGAGCTGTTTTTT. Residues: CSAESGTHPWGELFF.

This clonotype was seen a few times. The V call is TRBV9, the J call TRBJ1-1; TRBD1 aligns across 8 bases. The CDR3 runs to 14 residues. The J segment lost 5 bases and the V segment lost 0 bases, leaving 3 bases of the junction unmatched. Germline CDR1 is SGDLS and CDR2 is YYNGEE. The CDR3 DNA reads as TGTGCCAGCAGCGTAGCAGGGGGCGGAACTGAAGCTTTCTTT. Translated: CASSVAGGGTEAFF.